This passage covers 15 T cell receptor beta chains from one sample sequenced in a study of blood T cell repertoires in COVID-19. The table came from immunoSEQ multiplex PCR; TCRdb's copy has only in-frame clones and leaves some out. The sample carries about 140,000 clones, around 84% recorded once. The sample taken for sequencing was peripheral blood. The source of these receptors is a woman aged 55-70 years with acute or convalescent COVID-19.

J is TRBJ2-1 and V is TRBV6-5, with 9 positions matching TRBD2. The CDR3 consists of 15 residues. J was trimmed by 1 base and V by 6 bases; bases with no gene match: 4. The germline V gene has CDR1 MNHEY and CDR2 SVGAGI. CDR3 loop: CASRRAGGSYNEQFF. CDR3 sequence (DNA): TGTGCCAGCAGACGAGCGGGGGGTTCCTACAATGAGCAGTTCTTC.

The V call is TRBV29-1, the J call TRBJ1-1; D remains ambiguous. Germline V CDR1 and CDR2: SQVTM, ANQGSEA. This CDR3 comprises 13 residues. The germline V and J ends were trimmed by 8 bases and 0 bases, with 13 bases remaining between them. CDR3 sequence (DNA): TGCAGCCATATGGGAGGGTTGAACACTGAAGCTTTCTTT. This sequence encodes CSHMGGLNTEAFF.

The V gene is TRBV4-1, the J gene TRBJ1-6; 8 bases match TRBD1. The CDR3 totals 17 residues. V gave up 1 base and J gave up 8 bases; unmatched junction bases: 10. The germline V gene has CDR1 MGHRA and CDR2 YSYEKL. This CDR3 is CASSQVRGRGLDSPLHF. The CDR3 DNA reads TGCGCCAGCAGCCAAGTAAGGGGCAGGGGGCTGGATTCACCCCTCCACTTT.

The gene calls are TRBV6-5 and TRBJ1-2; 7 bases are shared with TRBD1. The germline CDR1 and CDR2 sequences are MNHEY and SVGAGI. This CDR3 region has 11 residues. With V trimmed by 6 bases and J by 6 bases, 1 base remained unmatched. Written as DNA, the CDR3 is TGTGCCAGCAGCCAGGGGGATGGCTACACCTTC. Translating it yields CASSQGDGYTF.

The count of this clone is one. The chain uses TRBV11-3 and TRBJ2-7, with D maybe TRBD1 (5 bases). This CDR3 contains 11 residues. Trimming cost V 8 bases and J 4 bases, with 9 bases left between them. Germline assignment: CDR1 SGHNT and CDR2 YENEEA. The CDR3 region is CASGQGYEQYF. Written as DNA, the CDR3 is TGTGCCAGCGGGCAGGGATACGAGCAGTACTTC.

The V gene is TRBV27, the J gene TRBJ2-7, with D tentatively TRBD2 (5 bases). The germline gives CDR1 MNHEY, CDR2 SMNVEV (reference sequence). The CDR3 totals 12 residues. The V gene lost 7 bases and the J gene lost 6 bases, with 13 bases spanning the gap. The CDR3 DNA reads TGTGCCAGCACGTCCTCCGAGGGCGAGCAGTACTTC. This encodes CASTSSEGEQYF.

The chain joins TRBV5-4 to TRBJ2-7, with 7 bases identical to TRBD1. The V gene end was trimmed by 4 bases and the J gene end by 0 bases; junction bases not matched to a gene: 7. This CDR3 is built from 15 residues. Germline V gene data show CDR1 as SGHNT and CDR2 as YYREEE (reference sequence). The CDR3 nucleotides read TGTGCCAGCAGCCCGGGGACAGCCGTCTCCTACGAGCAGTACTTC. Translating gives CASSPGTAVSYEQYF.

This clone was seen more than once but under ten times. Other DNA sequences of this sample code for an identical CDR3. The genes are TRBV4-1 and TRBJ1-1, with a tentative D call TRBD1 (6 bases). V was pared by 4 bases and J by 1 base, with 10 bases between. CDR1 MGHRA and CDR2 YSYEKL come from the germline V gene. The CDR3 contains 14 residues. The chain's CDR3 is CASSPETGNTEAFF. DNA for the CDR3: TGCGCCAGCAGCCCCGAGACAGGGAACACTGAAGCTTTCTTT.

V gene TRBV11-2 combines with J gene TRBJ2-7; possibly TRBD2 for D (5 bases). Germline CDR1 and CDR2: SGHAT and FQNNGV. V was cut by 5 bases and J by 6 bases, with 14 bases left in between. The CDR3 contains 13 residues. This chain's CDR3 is CASSLRSGSEQYF. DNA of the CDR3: TGTGCCAGCAGCCTAAGGTCGGGAAGCGAGCAGTACTTC.

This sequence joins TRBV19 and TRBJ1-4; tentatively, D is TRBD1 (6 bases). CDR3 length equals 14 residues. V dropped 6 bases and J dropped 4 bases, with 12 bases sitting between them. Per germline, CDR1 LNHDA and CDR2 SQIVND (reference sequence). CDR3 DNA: TGTGCCAGTAGCCCACAGGGTCTTAATGAAAAACTGTTTTTT. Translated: CASSPQGLNEKLFF.

DNA for the CDR3: TGTGCCAGCAGCTTTAGACCCCCGGCGGAGTACGAGCAGTACTTC. The encoded protein is CASSFRPPAEYEQYF. V is TRBV12-1 and J is TRBJ2-7; the table's D call TRBD2 went unverified against the DNA. TRBV12-1 is a documented pseudogene. The CDR3 runs 15 residues.

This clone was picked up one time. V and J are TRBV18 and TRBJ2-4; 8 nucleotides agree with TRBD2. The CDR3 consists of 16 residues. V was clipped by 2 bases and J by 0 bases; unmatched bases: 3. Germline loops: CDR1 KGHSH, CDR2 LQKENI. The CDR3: CASSPTSGLAKNIQYF. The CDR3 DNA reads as TGTGCCAGCTCACCAACTAGCGGATTAGCCAAAAACATTCAGTACTTC.

In nucleotides, the CDR3 is TGTGCCACCAGCAGAGACTCGGGACAGGTCCACTTT. This gives the protein CATSRDSGQVHF. The V and J genes are TRBV15 and TRBJ1-6; 8 bases match TRBD1. Germline trimming cut 0 bases from V and 17 bases from J; bases unmatched to any gene: 3. The CDR3 spans 12 residues. The germline gives CDR1 LNHNV, CDR2 YYDKDF (reference sequence).

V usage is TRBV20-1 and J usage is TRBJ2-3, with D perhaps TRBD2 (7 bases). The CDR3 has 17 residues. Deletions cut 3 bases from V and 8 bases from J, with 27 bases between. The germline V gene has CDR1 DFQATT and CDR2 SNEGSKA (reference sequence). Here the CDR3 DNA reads TGCAGTGCTAGTGCCAAGCTGGCGGGGGCCTCCTGGTCTACGCAGTATTTT. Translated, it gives CSASAKLAGASWSTQYF.

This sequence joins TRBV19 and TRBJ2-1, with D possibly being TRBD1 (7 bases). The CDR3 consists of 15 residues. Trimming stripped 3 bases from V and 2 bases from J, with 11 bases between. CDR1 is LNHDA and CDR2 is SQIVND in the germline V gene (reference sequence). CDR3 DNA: TGTGCCAGTAGTATCGGAGGGGGCCCCTACAATGAGCAGTTCTTC. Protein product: CASSIGGGPYNEQFF.